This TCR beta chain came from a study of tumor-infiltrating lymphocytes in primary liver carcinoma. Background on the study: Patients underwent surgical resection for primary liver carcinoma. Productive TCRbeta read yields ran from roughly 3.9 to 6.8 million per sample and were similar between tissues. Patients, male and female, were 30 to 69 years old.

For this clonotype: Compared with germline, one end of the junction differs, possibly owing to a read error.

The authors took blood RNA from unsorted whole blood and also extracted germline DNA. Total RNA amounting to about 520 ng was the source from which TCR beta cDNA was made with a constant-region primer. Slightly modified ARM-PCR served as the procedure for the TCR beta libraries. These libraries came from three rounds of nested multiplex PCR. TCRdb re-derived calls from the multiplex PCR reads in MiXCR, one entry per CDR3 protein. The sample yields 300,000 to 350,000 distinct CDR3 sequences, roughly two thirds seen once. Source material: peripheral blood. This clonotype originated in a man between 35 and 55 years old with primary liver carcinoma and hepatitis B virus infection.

The chain's CDR3 is CAGSRDSLYADTQYF. The CDR3 DNA reads TGTGCCGGCAGTCGGGACTCCCTCTACGCAGATACGCAGTATTTT. The genes are TRBV12-3 or TRBV12-4 and TRBJ2-3, with a possible D match to TRBD2 (6 bases). The CDR3 is 15 amino acids.